This entry lists 16 T cell receptor beta chains sequenced from one sample in a study of vaccination and CD4 T cells after COVID-19. Treatment defined: approximately nine-day PBMC culture with coronavirus spike peptide pools or control peptides (ViraFEST assay). The Oncomine TCR Beta short-read assay sequenced DNA from cultured CD4+ T cells. TCRdb re-called the PCR reads through MiXCR, storing one row per CDR3 protein. The sample consists of 9,500 to 15,000 distinct CDR3 sequences, 50% of them appearing once. These TCRs' antigens remain unknown. Sequencing input: CD4+ T cells from blood, cultured in vitro. The source is a human donor who had recovered from COVID-19.

The V and J genes are TRBV6-1 and TRBJ2-1; D might be TRBD2 (5 bases). Germline loops: CDR1 MNHNS, CDR2 SASEGT. The length of the CDR3 is 15 residues. The germline V and J ends were trimmed by 5 bases and 7 bases, with 18 bases remaining between them. In DNA, the CDR3 is TGTGCCAGCAGTCACCCAGAACCCGGGGAGAATGAGCAGTTCTTC. Amino acids: CASSHPEPGENEQFF.

This clonotype was detected a few times. The rearrangement joins TRBV5-8 to TRBJ1-5; D not certain. Trimming removed 1 base from V and 1 base from J, with 9 bases in between. The CDR3 extends over 15 amino acids. Germline V lookup: CDR1 SGHTS, CDR2 YDEGEE. The CDR3 protein is CASSLLRYSNQPQHF. In DNA form, the CDR3 reads TGTGCCAGCAGCTTGTTGAGGTACAGCAATCAGCCCCAGCATTTT.

The chain combines TRBV2 with TRBJ2-1, with 8 bases fitting TRBD2. CDR1 and CDR2 (germline): SNHLY, FYNNEI. This CDR3 comprises 13 residues. V lost 7 bases, J lost 7 bases, and 6 bases stayed unmatched. The CDR3 region has the DNA TGTGCCAGCAAGAGCGGGAGAGGAAATGAGCAGTTCTTC. It encodes CASKSGRGNEQFF. The complete variable domain, with remaining parts taken from reference TRBV2 and TRBJ2-1, reads EPEVTQTPSHQVTQMGQEVILRCVPISNHLYFYWYRQILGQKVEFLVSFYNNEISEKSEIFDDQFSVERPDGSNFTLKIRSTKLEDSAMYFCASKSGRGNEQFFGPGTRLTVL.

The chain combines TRBV28 with TRBJ1-5; D is uncertain. This CDR3 contains 11 residues. CDR1 MDHEN and CDR2 SYDVKM come from the germline V gene. Trimming removed 4 bases at V and 9 bases at J, with 7 bases between. The CDR3 sequence: CASSSPWPQHF. CDR3 in DNA: TGTGCCAGCAGTTCCCCGTGGCCCCAGCATTTT.

The chain has TRBV10-3 and TRBJ1-6; D unclear. CDR3 length equals 15 residues. Trimming pared 2 bases from V and 0 bases from J, leaving 5 bases between. Germline CDR1 reads ENHRY; CDR2 reads SYGVKD. CDR3 sequence reads: CAISEGSSYNSPLHF. Here the CDR3 DNA reads TGTGCCATCAGTGAGGGGAGCTCCTATAATTCACCCCTCCACTTT.

CDR3 loop: CASSLRASLGMNTEAFF. The CDR3 region has the DNA TGTGCCAGCAGCTTGAGGGCCTCACTGGGCATGAACACTGAAGCTTTCTTT. The rearrangement joins TRBV7-8 to TRBJ1-1; D unresolved. Germline values: CDR1 SGHVS, CDR2 FQNEAQ. Trimming left V 3 bases short and J 0 bases short, with 17 bases between. CDR3 length equals 17 residues.

This clonotype turned up a few times. The chain couples TRBV6-1 to TRBJ1-5, with 7 bases fitting TRBD1. Per the germline V gene, CDR1 is MNHNS and CDR2 is SASEGT. CDR3 length: 19 amino acids. Losses at the gene ends were 6 bases for V and 6 bases for J; bases not matched to a gene: 23. CDR3 coding DNA: TGTGCCAGCAGGCAAACGACAGGGTATGGCTTTGCTATCGGTCAGCCCCAGCATTTT. This translates into CASRQTTGYGFAIGQPQHF.

This clonotype was seen a few times. The genes are TRBV20-1 and TRBJ2-1; D ambiguous. The CDR3 consists of 12 residues. Trimming removed 4 bases at V and 7 bases at J, with 11 bases between. The germline V gene encodes CDR1 DFQATT and CDR2 SNEGSKA (reference sequence). CDR3 sequence: CSAIDTTNEQFF. CDR3 sequence (DNA): TGCAGTGCTATAGACACTACTAATGAGCAGTTCTTC.

The rearrangement uses TRBV27 and TRBJ2-5, with unresolved D. The ends were cut back, 7 bases at V and 4 bases at J, with 16 bases in the middle. The CDR3 sequence is 14 residues long. CDR1 and CDR2 (germline): MNHEY, SMNVEV (reference sequence). CDR3 bases: TGTGCCAGCAACTCCGCTGGGGATGGAGAGACCCAGTACTTC. This codes for CASNSAGDGETQYF.

The CDR3 spells CASSMNTGHGGEQFF. CDR3 coding DNA: TGTGCCAGTAGTATGAATACAGGGCACGGGGGTGAGCAGTTCTTC. The V call is TRBV19, the J call TRBJ2-1; possibly TRBD1 or TRBD2 for D (6 bases each). The length of the CDR3 is 15 residues. Germline V lookup: CDR1 LNHDA, CDR2 SQIVND (reference sequence). With 3 bases removed from V and 9 bases from J, the gap between germline ends came to 18 bases.

The chain joins TRBV7-2 to TRBJ2-3; the match to TRBD1 covers 7 bases. J gave up 2 bases and V 5 bases, and 4 bases lay outside the gene matches. Looked up from germline, CDR1 is SGHTA and CDR2 is FQGNSA. The CDR3 length is 14 residues. CDR3: CASSQDRFTDTQYF. CDR3 nucleotides: TGTGCCAGCAGCCAGGACAGGTTCACAGATACGCAGTATTTT. Full variable domain (missing parts from reference TRBV7-2 and TRBJ2-3): GAGVSQSPSNKVTEKGKDVELRCDPISGHTALYWYRQSLGQGLEFLIYFQGNSAPDKSGLPSDRFSAERTGGSVSTLTIQRTQQEDSAVYLCASSQDRFTDTQYFGPGTRLTVL.

The rearrangement links TRBV19 to TRBJ2-6, with D uncertain. The germline CDR1 and CDR2 sequences are LNHDA and SQIVND (reference sequence). The CDR3 has 13 residues. V was pared by 3 bases and J by 2 bases, with 2 bases between. The DNA of the CDR3 is TGTGCCAGTAGTATGGCTGGGGCCAACGTCCTGACTTTC. Its translation is CASSMAGANVLTF. The variable domain in full, completed from reference TRBV19 and TRBJ2-6, reads DGGITQSPKYLFRKEGQNVTLSCEQNLNHDAMYWYRQDPGQGLRLIYYSQIVNDFQKGDIAEGYSVSREKKESFPLTVTSAQKNPTAFYLCASSMAGANVLTFGAGSRLTVL.

This clonotype came up once. The J gene is TRBJ2-1, the V gene TRBV20-1; 7 bases align to TRBD1. Germline CDR1 reads DFQATT; CDR2 reads SNEGSKA (reference sequence). J was trimmed by 2 bases and V by 4 bases; bases with no gene match: 8. CDR3 length: 15 residues. DNA for the CDR3: TGCAGTGCTACTTCCAGGACAGGCACCTACAATGAGCAGTTCTTC. Translation gives CSATSRTGTYNEQFF.

The chain joins TRBV15 to TRBJ2-2, with 9 bases aligning to TRBD2. This CDR3 is built from 16 residues. Germline V CDR1 and CDR2: LNHNV, YYDKDF (reference sequence). Trimming at V came to 0 bases and at J to 4 bases, leaving 3 bases not matched to a gene. CDR3 DNA sequence: TGTGCCACCAGCAGAGAGGCGGGAGGGCTCACCGGGGAGCTGTTTTTT. Protein: CATSREAGGLTGELFF.

V and J are TRBV20-1 and TRBJ2-1, with D tentatively TRBD2 (5 bases). The CDR3 totals 13 residues. The V end lost 2 bases, the J end lost 6 bases, and 11 bases lay between the germline ends. Germline-derived CDR1 and CDR2 are DFQATT and SNEGSKA (reference sequence). The CDR3 protein is CSARLLRANEQFF. In DNA, the CDR3 is TGCAGTGCTAGACTCCTGCGGGCCAATGAGCAGTTCTTC.

Only a few counts were recorded for this clonotype. The chain recombines TRBV6-1 with TRBJ2-1; D gene ambiguous. The germline V gene encodes CDR1 MNHNS and CDR2 SASEGT. V gave up 7 bases and J gave up 5 bases, with 9 bases separating them. The CDR3 has 12 amino acids. The CDR3 DNA follows: TGTGCCAGCAACCTAGGAGACAATGAGCAGTTCTTC. Protein sequence: CASNLGDNEQFF.